This TCR beta chain was captured by sequencing in a study of blood T cell repertoires in COVID-19. Turning to the study itself: Italy, Spain and the United States were the sources of the convalescent and acute COVID-19 samples. T cells, B-cell-depleted T cells, or PBMCs supplied cDNA or gDNA.

Authors' data handling: Reference gene primer amplification in the assay estimated nucleated cell counts. Here immunoSEQ multiplex PCR was the method, and the copy in TCRdb shows in-frame clones only, minus some. For V, J and clone size, that table is used; D and trimming come from the DNA. The repertoire holds 130,000 to 150,000 clones, with roughly 85% as singletons. The CDR3 has 16 residues. The junction had 13 bases not matched to a gene; V was cut back by 8 bases and J by 6 bases. The germline V gene encodes CDR1 SNHLY and CDR2 FYNNEI. The sequencing sample was made of peripheral blood. This TCR was recovered from a human donor with acute or convalescent COVID-19. The donor label of this sample is uncertain. The chain uses TRBV2 and TRBJ2-2, with 9 bases that match TRBD1. The CDR3 region has the DNA TGTGCCAGCGGGTCGGCGGGACAGGGCCATCCCGGGGAGCTGTTTTTT. It is translated as CASGSAGQGHPGELFF.